Only one count was recorded for the clone carrying this T cell receptor (beta chain). This specimen comes from a study of control samples from healthy donors and cancer patients. Sequenced by immunoSEQ multiplex PCR; TCRdb stores in-frame clones only, minus some. The repertoire has roughly 58,000 clones, 80% to 90% of them found once; the top ten carry about 13%. Germline CDR1 and CDR2: MDHEN and SYDVKM. The V and J ends lost 2 bases and 4 bases, in that order; junction bases with no gene match: 3. CDR3 length: 15 amino acids. The clonotype was recovered from a woman aged 55-69 years with lung cancer. The V gene is TRBV28, the J gene TRBJ2-2, with 8 bases fitting TRBD2. Sequencing was carried out using PBMCs. CDR3 sequence reads: CASSLAGGGTGELFF. CDR3 coding DNA: TGTGCCAGCAGTTTAGCGGGAGGAGGCACCGGGGAGCTGTTTTTT.